The text below deals with one TCR beta chain. The assay was immunoSEQ multiplex PCR, and TCRdb's table has in-frame clones only and misses some. The data show about 1,900,000 clones, over 85% seen once. This entry is derived from a study of shared clonotypes between healthy human individuals. It was CD45RO-negative cells, positively selected for CCR7, that made up naive CD8 cells, with terminally differentiated effector memory CD45RA+ cells excluded. The sequence was obtained from a man aged 18 to 29 in good health. The sequenced material came from naive CD8+ T cells sorted from blood.

CDR3 DNA sequence: TGTGCCAGCAGTTTATGGGCGACTAGCGGGACCTCCGAGCAGTTCTTC. It codes for CASSLWATSGTSEQFF. V and J are TRBV27 and TRBJ2-1; 11 nucleotides agree with TRBD2. The CDR3 runs to 16 residues. V shed 1 base and J 10 bases; nucleotides not matched to a gene: 9. Germline V gene data show CDR1 as MNHEY and CDR2 as SMNVEV (reference sequence).